Presented here are 31 T cell receptor beta chains from one specimen sequenced in a study of blood T cell repertoires in COVID-19 (dated by TCRdb to the early 2020s). Library creation used the immunoSEQ multiplex PCR assay. Not all clones reach the TCRdb copy of this immuneACCESS table, which keeps in-frame sequences only. Checked studies attribute under half of the gap to unresolved V genes and leave the rest unexplained. The sample table shows approximately 150,000 clones, and 84% are seen once. The biggest ten clones account for around 5% of the sample. Sequencing was done on a sample of peripheral blood. Receptors were obtained from a human donor in a cohort sampled during active COVID-19.

V usage is TRBV19 and J usage is TRBJ2-1; 7 bases map to TRBD1. CDR1 is LNHDA and CDR2 is SQIVND in the germline V gene (reference sequence). The CDR3 has 14 amino acids. The trim removed 9 bases at V and 6 bases at J, leaving 11 bases unmatched. CDR3 amino acids: CASWDRTLGNEQFF. CDR3 DNA sequence: TGTGCCAGCTGGGACAGAACTTTGGGCAATGAGCAGTTCTTC.

V and J are TRBV2 and TRBJ2-1, with 7 bases lining up with TRBD1. The CDR3 covers 14 residues. Germline CDR1 and CDR2: SNHLY and FYNNEI. Unmatched junction bases numbered 3, after V lost 7 bases and J lost 0 bases. This CDR3 reads CASKTGVSYNEQFF. Written as DNA, the CDR3 is TGTGCCAGCAAAACAGGGGTCTCCTACAATGAGCAGTTCTTC. The whole variable domain, remainder taken from reference TRBV2 and TRBJ2-1, is EPEVTQTPSHQVTQMGQEVILRCVPISNHLYFYWYRQILGQKVEFLVSFYNNEISEKSEIFDDQFSVERPDGSNFTLKIRSTKLEDSAMYFCASKTGVSYNEQFFGPGTRLTVL.

J is TRBJ1-3 and V is TRBV19; 7 bases are shared with TRBD1. The V segment lost 4 bases and the J segment 1 base; nucleotides outside the gene matches: 10. Looked up from germline, CDR1 is LNHDA and CDR2 is SQIVND (reference sequence). CDR3 length: 17 amino acids. The CDR3 sequence: CASSTAPGQISGNTIYF. Here the CDR3 DNA reads TGTGCCAGTAGTACGGCTCCGGGACAGATTTCTGGAAACACCATATATTTT.

This sequence joins TRBV28 and TRBJ1-3; D unresolved. The CDR3 covers 16 residues. The V gene's germline CDR1 is MDHEN and CDR2 SYDVKM. Trimming took off 4 bases at V and 1 base at J, with 14 bases between the two ends. CDR3 sequence reads: CASSSDGILSGNTIYF. The CDR3 nucleotides read TGTGCCAGCAGTTCGGACGGGATTTTATCTGGAAACACCATATATTTT.

V and J are TRBV7-2 and TRBJ2-3; possibly TRBD2 for D (5 bases). Deletions cut 5 bases from V and 1 base from J, with 7 bases between. Germline assignment: CDR1 SGHTA and CDR2 FQGNSA. This CDR3 is built from 13 residues. The CDR3 coding sequence is TGTGCCAGCAGCCTGGGAGGCACAGATACGCAGTATTTT. Its protein is CASSLGGTDTQYF. Full variable domain (rest looked up from reference TRBV7-2 and TRBJ2-3): GAGVSQSPSNKVTEKGKDVELRCDPISGHTALYWYRQSLGQGLEFLIYFQGNSAPDKSGLPSDRFSAERTGGSVSTLTIQRTQQEDSAVYLCASSLGGTDTQYFGPGTRLTVL.

Here the CDR3 reads CASSQGAYQPQHF. CDR3 sequence (DNA): TGTGCCAGCAGTCAGGGGGCATACCAGCCCCAGCATTTT. The chain couples TRBV27 to TRBJ1-5, with 8 positions matching TRBD1. The CDR3 extends over 13 amino acids. V lost 5 bases to trimming and J lost 7 bases; unmatched junction nucleotides: 4. Germline V gene lookup returns CDR1 MNHEY and CDR2 SMNVEV (reference sequence).

The chain recombines TRBV19 with TRBJ1-4, with 9 bases matching TRBD1. J lost 4 bases, V lost 6 bases, and 0 bases had no gene match. CDR3 length: 13 residues. The V gene's germline CDR1 is LNHDA and CDR2 SQIVND (reference sequence). CDR3 protein: CASRDRGNEKLFF. CDR3 sequence (DNA): TGTGCCAGTAGGGACAGGGGTAATGAAAAACTGTTTTTT.

This sequence joins TRBV2 and TRBJ1-1, with D tentatively TRBD1 (6 bases). Trimming took 6 bases from V and 8 from J, leaving 16 bases between them. Germline V gene lookup returns CDR1 SNHLY and CDR2 FYNNEI. The CDR3 is made up of 13 amino acids. In nucleotides, the CDR3 is TGTGCCAGCAGCCTGGACAGTAGTGTCGAAGCTTTCTTT. Translated, it gives CASSLDSSVEAFF.

This sequence joins TRBV18 and TRBJ1-2; TRBD1 matches at 7 bases. The CDR3 spans 16 residues. Unmatched junction bases numbered 15, after V lost 3 bases and J lost 8 bases. In germline, CDR1 is KGHSH, CDR2 LQKENI. CDR3 residues: CASSPEGGGPPVGYTF. Here the CDR3 DNA reads TGTGCCAGCTCACCCGAAGGAGGGGGCCCCCCTGTCGGCTACACCTTC.

The V call is TRBV18, the J call TRBJ2-5; D is unresolved. CDR1 and CDR2 from the germline V gene are KGHSH and LQKENI. CDR3 length equals 14 residues. V was cut by 3 bases and J by 1 base, with 9 bases left in between. CDR3 in DNA: TGTGCCAGCTCACCTGCGAGCGTCCAAGAGACCCAGTACTTC. Protein sequence: CASSPASVQETQYF.

As DNA, the CDR3 is TGTGCCAGTAGTGTGGGGACTGCCCTCCGTGAGCAGTTCTTC. It specifies CASSVGTALREQFF. This chain uses TRBV19 with TRBJ2-1, with D possibly matching TRBD2 (6 bases). V lost 5 bases, J lost 9 bases, and 17 bases lay in between. Germline lookup yields CDR1 LNHDA and CDR2 SQIVND (reference sequence). CDR3 length: 14 residues. The full variable domain, its missing parts supplied by reference TRBV19 and TRBJ2-1, is DGGITQSPKYLFRKEGQNVTLSCEQNLNHDAMYWYRQDPGQGLRLIYYSQIVNDFQKGDIAEGYSVSREKKESFPLTVTSAQKNPTAFYLCASSVGTALREQFFGPGTRLTVL.

The chain couples TRBV11-2 to TRBJ1-6; no firm D call. V was trimmed by 4 bases and J by 0 bases, leaving 10 bases between them. The CDR3 has 16 amino acids. Germline assignment: CDR1 SGHAT and CDR2 FQNNGV. CDR3 nucleotides: TGTGCCAGCAGCTCAGCCGGGGTCTCCTATAATTCACCCCTCCACTTT. Residues: CASSSAGVSYNSPLHF.

In this sample, this clone turned up once. This specimen includes other DNA sequences encoding the same CDR3. The genes are TRBV5-1 and TRBJ1-2; no definite D call. This CDR3 spans 14 amino acids. Trimming cost V 0 bases and J 0 bases, with 6 bases left between them. Germline assignment: CDR1 SGHRS and CDR2 YFSETQ. The CDR3 is CASSLGQSNYGYTF. The CDR3 coding sequence is TGCGCCAGCAGCTTGGGACAATCTAACTATGGCTACACCTTC. Full variable domain (remainder filled in from reference TRBV5-1 and TRBJ1-2): KAGVTQTPRYLIKTRGQQVTLSCSPISGHRSVSWYQQTPGQGLQFLFEYFSETQRNKGNFPGRFSGRQFSNSRSEMNVSTLELGDSALYLCASSLGQSNYGYTFGSGTRLTVV.

A word on this clone: This CDR3 is also generated by other DNA sequences in the sample. The chain links TRBV7-9 to TRBJ2-3; TRBD1 aligns across 7 bases. The CDR3 runs 15 residues. Unmatched junction bases numbered 7, after V lost 4 bases and J lost 3 bases. CDR1 is SEHNR and CDR2 is FQNEAQ in the germline V gene (reference sequence). The CDR3, as DNA: TGTGCCAGCAGCTCCAGACAGGGTCTGACAGATACGCAGTATTTT. This encodes CASSSRQGLTDTQYF.

The V and J genes are TRBV3-1 (or the pseudogene TRBV3-2) and TRBJ1-2; a weak D match, TRBD1 (6 bases). CDR1 LGHDT and CDR2 YNNKEL come from the germline V gene (reference sequence). The CDR3 totals 12 residues. Trimming stripped 2 bases from V and 6 bases from J, with 7 bases between. The CDR3 is CASSQQGHGYTF. DNA of the CDR3: TGTGCCAGCAGCCAACAGGGGCATGGCTACACCTTC.

This chain uses TRBV19 with TRBJ2-3; 11 nucleotides agree with TRBD2. The CDR3 spans 19 residues. Trimming at V came to 3 bases and at J to 6 bases, leaving 17 bases not matched to a gene. The V gene's germline CDR1 is LNHDA and CDR2 SQIVND (reference sequence). The CDR3, as DNA: TGTGCCAGTAGTATGGGAACTAGCGGGAGTGGTACGGGTAGGGATACGCAGTATTTT. This codes for CASSMGTSGSGTGRDTQYF.

This clone appeared once. This chain links TRBV11-2 with TRBJ2-3; the match to TRBD1 covers 7 bases. CDR3 size: 14 residues. V lost 4 bases to trimming and J lost 3 bases; unmatched junction nucleotides: 4. Germline loops: CDR1 SGHAT, CDR2 FQNNGV. The CDR3 reads CASSYDRVTDTQYF. The CDR3 region has the DNA TGTGCCAGCAGCTACGACAGGGTAACAGATACGCAGTATTTT.

The chain has TRBV2 and TRBJ2-2; 9 bases agree with TRBD2. The J segment lost 3 bases and the V segment lost 3 bases, leaving 5 bases of the junction unmatched. The CDR3 runs 16 residues. Germline V gene data show CDR1 as SNHLY and CDR2 as FYNNEI. The CDR3 DNA sequence: TGTGCCAGCAGTGATATTAGCGGGAGCTACACCGGGGAGCTGTTTTTT. The encoded protein is CASSDISGSYTGELFF.

The count of this clone is one. The genes are TRBV6-5 and TRBJ1-1, with TRBD1 identical over 9 bases. Germline CDR1 MNHEY, CDR2 SVGAGI. V shed 5 bases and J 5 bases; nucleotides not matched to a gene: 6. The CDR3 covers 14 residues. For the CDR3, the DNA is TGTGCCAGCAGTCGGGACAGGGTTAGAACTGAAGCTTTCTTT. Its protein product is CASSRDRVRTEAFF.

The rearrangement uses TRBV27 and TRBJ2-2, with D unclear. This CDR3 region has 12 residues. V was pared by 4 bases and J by 6 bases, with 6 bases between. Germline assignment: CDR1 MNHEY and CDR2 SMNVEV (reference sequence). The CDR3 sequence is CASSYSAGELFF. The DNA for the CDR3 is TGTGCCAGCAGTTATTCCGCCGGGGAGCTGTTTTTT.

This clone was counted a single time. The chain carries TRBV10-1 and TRBJ2-2, with D possibly being TRBD2 (5 bases). The CDR3 length is 15 residues. The germline CDR1 and CDR2 sequences are WNHNN and SYGVQD (reference sequence). V was trimmed by 0 bases and J by 6 bases, leaving 11 bases between them. The CDR3 sequence: CASSESSTGSGELFF. The CDR3 DNA follows: TGCGCCAGCAGTGAGTCCTCGACGGGATCCGGGGAGCTGTTTTTT.

This clone was detected only a few times. The genes are TRBV23-1 and TRBJ1-6; the D is unclear. TRBV23-1 is an ORF for which the function is uncertain. The CDR3 loop spans 17 amino acids. Trimming took off 2 bases at V and 5 bases at J, with 16 bases between the two ends. The CDR3 is CASSQRVSRGNNSPLHF. The CDR3 region has the DNA TGCGCCAGCAGTCAAAGGGTGAGTCGGGGAAATAATTCACCCCTCCACTTT.

With regard to this clone: The same CDR3 is also encoded by other DNA sequences in this sample. In DNA form, the CDR3 reads TGTGCCTGGAGTTTAACAGGGAACACTGAAGCTTTCTTT. Translated, it gives CAWSLTGNTEAFF. The chain combines TRBV30 with TRBJ1-1, with D perhaps TRBD1 (5 bases). Trimming left V 2 bases short and J 1 base short, with 8 bases between. CDR3 size: 13 residues. Germline-derived CDR1 and CDR2 are GTSNPN and SVGIG (reference sequence).

The chain uses TRBV28 and TRBJ1-3; TRBD1 aligns across 7 bases. V lost 7 bases and J lost 7; bases outside the gene matches: 10. Germline CDR1 reads MDHEN; CDR2 reads SYDVKM. The CDR3 is made up of 14 amino acids. Written as DNA, the CDR3 is TGTGCCAGCACCGGGGACAGACTCAGGAACACCATATATTTT. It translates to CASTGDRLRNTIYF.

V usage is TRBV20-1 and J usage is TRBJ1-2, with TRBD1 matching over 7 bases. Per germline, CDR1 DFQATT and CDR2 SNEGSKA (reference sequence). This CDR3 has 13 residues. V gave up 3 bases and J gave up 5 bases; unmatched junction bases: 6. CDR3 residues: CSASVQGMYGYTF. The CDR3 DNA reads TGCAGTGCTAGTGTACAGGGGATGTATGGCTACACCTTC.

The chain is built from TRBV5-1 and TRBJ1-1; 7 bases fit TRBD1. The ends lost 4 bases at V and 10 bases at J; junction bases unmatched: 10. The length of the CDR3 is 13 residues. CDR1 is SGHRS, CDR2 YFSETQ, per germline. The chain's CDR3 is CASSARQGPVAFF. As DNA, the CDR3 is TGCGCCAGCAGCGCTCGACAGGGACCAGTAGCTTTCTTT. Full variable domain (rest looked up from reference TRBV5-1 and TRBJ1-1): KAGVTQTPRYLIKTRGQQVTLSCSPISGHRSVSWYQQTPGQGLQFLFEYFSETQRNKGNFPGRFSGRQFSNSRSEMNVSTLELGDSALYLCASSARQGPVAFFGQGTRLTVV.

The rearrangement uses TRBV27 and TRBJ1-1, with a tentative D call TRBD1 (6 bases). The CDR3 extends over 15 amino acids. Between the trimmed V and J ends, which lost 5 bases and 5 bases, there was a span of 18 bases. Germline lookup yields CDR1 MNHEY and CDR2 SMNVEV (reference sequence). The CDR3 is CASSINYRARTEAFF. CDR3 nucleotide sequence: TGTGCCAGCAGTATAAACTACAGGGCCAGGACTGAAGCTTTCTTT.

The chain is built from TRBV4-2 and TRBJ2-5; 12 nucleotides align to TRBD2. The CDR3 has 18 residues. Germline lookup yields CDR1 LGHNA and CDR2 YNFKEQ. V lost 0 bases, J lost 5 bases, and 10 bases stayed unmatched. The CDR3 DNA reads as TGTGCCAGCAGCCAAGAGGGGCTAGCGGGGGGGCTTGGGGAGACCCAGTACTTC. Protein sequence: CASSQEGLAGGLGETQYF.

The chain is built from TRBV28 and TRBJ1-4; perhaps TRBD1 as D (6 bases). Germline CDR1 is MDHEN and CDR2 is SYDVKM. Trimming pared 5 bases from V and 5 bases from J, leaving 15 bases between. This CDR3 is built from 15 residues. For the CDR3, the DNA is TGTGCCAGCAGTGCCCCCGGACAGATGAATGAAAAACTGTTTTTT. As protein: CASSAPGQMNEKLFF.

The V gene is TRBV4-2, the J gene TRBJ1-5, with 9 bases that match TRBD1. Germline lookup yields CDR1 LGHNA and CDR2 YNFKEQ. The CDR3 loop spans 16 amino acids. The ends lost 0 bases at V and 5 bases at J; junction bases unmatched: 5. CDR3 residues: CASSQDTRTGDQPQHF. As DNA, the CDR3 is TGTGCCAGCAGCCAAGATACCCGGACAGGGGATCAGCCCCAGCATTTT.

V and J are TRBV28 and TRBJ1-1, with D tentatively TRBD1 (6 bases). The length of the CDR3 is 16 residues. Germline assignment: CDR1 MDHEN and CDR2 SYDVKM. Trimming took off 4 bases at V and 5 bases at J, with 20 bases between the two ends. CDR3 DNA: TGTGCCAGCAGTTCCACAATGAGGGGGGGCCGGACTGAAGCTTTCTTT. Translation gives CASSSTMRGGRTEAFF.